The entry that follows covers one TCR beta chain sequence. V dropped 6 bases and J dropped 4 bases, with 15 bases sitting between them. This CDR3 comprises 14 residues. Germline CDR1 is LNHDA and CDR2 is SQIVND (reference sequence). Cohort assignment relied on participant-reported clinical history. The data derive from a study of blood T cell repertoires in COVID-19. About the study: COVID-19 samples from acute and convalescent phases originated in the United States, Italy and Spain. PBMCs, B-cell-depleted T cells, or T cells provided the cDNA or gDNA that made up the material.

Authors' analysis steps: Counts of nucleated cells, estimated from reference gene primer amplification, were obtained. Libraries were prepared by immunoSEQ multiplex PCR; TCRdb keeps only in-frame clonotypes and omits some of them. The DNA gave D and trimming, while V, J and clone size come from that table. The sample has about 400,000 clones, 88% seen once. The chain carries TRBV19 and TRBJ1-1, with D unresolved. This receptor was taken from a woman aged 40 to 55 with acute COVID-19. The sequenced sample consisted of PBMCs or T cells enriched from blood (not recorded which). DNA of the CDR3: TGTGCCAGTAGATCCCTGATAGGAGGCACTGAAGCTTTCTTT. Protein sequence: CASRSLIGGTEAFF.